These T cell receptor beta chains were read from a single sample in a study of blood T cell repertoires in COVID-19. This table comes from immunoSEQ multiplex PCR, and its TCRdb copy is limited to in-frame clones, with some not included. The table lists some 250,000 clones, more than 70% of them singletons. The sequencing input was peripheral blood. The source of these receptors is a man aged 35-49 years with active or convalescent COVID-19. The CDR3 runs from the conserved cysteine through the conserved F or W. A D gene is named only where the DNA matches it firmly. The size field is filled for only some rows; it gives once, few, many or a size class.

J: TRBJ1-2
size: NA
D: NA
V: TRBV29-1
CDR3: CSVPESGAFYGYTF
DNA: TGCAGCGTTCCCGAATCAGGGGCCTTCTATGGCTACACCTTC

J: TRBJ2-3
size: NA
D: TRBD2
V: TRBV9
CDR3: CASSVAGLAGTTDTQYF
DNA: TGTGCCAGCAGCGTAGCTGGCCTAGCGGGAACCACAGATACGCAGTATTTT

J: TRBJ2-3
size: NA
D: NA
V: TRBV29-1
CDR3: CSVEMKATDTQYF
DNA: TGCAGCGTTGAGATGAAAGCCACAGATACGCAGTATTTT

J: TRBJ1-3
size: NA
D: TRBD1
V: TRBV5-1
CDR3: CASSLGVQGSGNTIYF
DNA: TGCGCCAGCAGCTTGGGCGTACAGGGGTCTGGAAACACCATATATTTT

J: TRBJ2-2
size: NA
D: TRBD1
V: TRBV11-3
CDR3: CASSLGAGTGARTGELFF
DNA: TGTGCCAGCAGCTTAGGGGCCGGGACAGGGGCAAGAACCGGGGAGCTGTTTTTT

J: TRBJ1-1
size: once
D: TRBD1
V: TRBV24-1
CDR3: CATSIRHPVERLGQGAVDTEAFF
DNA: TGTGCCACCAGTATTAGGCACCCGGTTGAACGTTTGGGACAGGGGGCTGTAGACACTGAAGCTTTCTTT

J: TRBJ1-2
size: NA
D: NA
V: TRBV7-9
CDR3: CASSPRGDGYTF
DNA: TGTGCCAGCAGCCCCCGGGGGGATGGCTACACCTTC

J: TRBJ1-6
size: NA
D: TRBD1
V: TRBV5-1
CDR3: CASSFDRGAEPLHF
DNA: TGCGCCAGCAGCTTTGACAGGGGAGCAGAACCCCTCCACTTT

J: TRBJ1-1
size: NA
D: TRBD1
V: TRBV5-6
CDR3: CTSSRQGNTEAFF
DNA: TGTACTTCCTCTAGACAGGGTAACACTGAAGCTTTCTTT

J: TRBJ1-1
size: NA
D: TRBD1
V: TRBV18
CDR3: CASSSEITGGPEAFF
DNA: TGTGCCAGCTCATCCGAAATCACAGGGGGCCCTGAAGCTTTCTTT

J: TRBJ1-3
size: NA
D: NA
V: TRBV12-3/TRBV12-4
CDR3: CASTLDSGNTIYF
DNA: TGTGCCAGCACCCTAGACTCTGGAAACACCATATATTTT

J: TRBJ1-2
size: NA
D: NA
V: TRBV2
CDR3: CASSQDTNYGYTF
DNA: TGTGCCAGCAGTCAGGATACTAACTATGGCTACACCTTC

J: TRBJ2-1
size: NA
D: TRBD2
V: TRBV5-1
CDR3: CASSLGPTSGRHNEQFF
DNA: TGCGCCAGCAGCTTGGGCCCTACTAGCGGGAGGCACAATGAGCAGTTCTTC

J: TRBJ2-3
size: NA
D: TRBD1
V: TRBV7-7
CDR3: CASSSTGLGTDTQYF
DNA: TGTGCTAGCAGCTCGACAGGGCTGGGCACAGATACGCAGTATTTT

J: TRBJ2-6
size: NA
D: NA
V: TRBV5-8
CDR3: CASSLGTLSGANVLTF
DNA: TGTGCCAGCAGCCTCGGGACACTCTCTGGGGCCAACGTCCTGACTTTC

J: TRBJ1-2
size: NA
D: NA
V: TRBV10-3
CDR3: CAIWIQGYGYTF
DNA: TGTGCCATCTGGATTCAGGGTTATGGCTACACCTTC

J: TRBJ2-3
size: NA
D: TRBD2
V: TRBV24-1
CDR3: CAIRGVPTSTDTQYF
DNA: TGTGCCATACGGGGGGTCCCAACTAGCACAGATACGCAGTATTTT

J: TRBJ1-5
size: NA
D: NA
V: TRBV9
CDR3: CASSVDTGMNQPQHF
DNA: TGTGCCAGCAGCGTAGATACAGGGATGAATCAGCCCCAGCATTTT

J: TRBJ2-2
size: NA
D: TRBD1
V: TRBV5-1
CDR3: CASSSARDRGVGELFF
DNA: TGCGCCAGCAGCTCGGCCCGGGACAGGGGTGTCGGGGAGCTGTTTTTT

J: TRBJ1-2
size: once
D: TRBD1
V: TRBV7-8
CDR3: CASSRQGGYGYTF
DNA: TGTGCCAGCAGCAGACAGGGAGGCTATGGCTACACCTTC

J: TRBJ2-1
size: NA
D: TRBD2
V: TRBV11-3
CDR3: CASSLVLGAGAGNEQFF
DNA: TGTGCCAGCAGCTTAGTTCTTGGAGCGGGAGCCGGCAATGAGCAGTTCTTC

J: TRBJ1-1
size: NA
D: NA
V: TRBV30
CDR3: CAWIPQLYTEAFF
DNA: TGTGCCTGGATACCCCAGTTGTACACTGAAGCTTTCTTT

J: TRBJ2-1
size: NA
D: TRBD1
V: TRBV4-1
CDR3: CASSQGGRGTGQFF
DNA: TGCGCCAGCAGCCAAGGGGGCAGGGGGACAGGGCAGTTCTTC

J: TRBJ2-7
size: NA
D: TRBD1
V: TRBV6-5
CDR3: CASSSTGAPYEQYF
DNA: TGTGCCAGCAGTTCTACAGGGGCCCCTTACGAGCAGTACTTC

J: TRBJ1-3
size: NA
D: NA
V: TRBV12-3/TRBV12-4
CDR3: CASRDTGGNTIYF
DNA: TGTGCCAGCAGAGATACAGGGGGAAACACCATATATTTT

J: TRBJ1-2
size: NA
D: NA
V: TRBV12-5
CDR3: CASGGWGRELYGYTF
DNA: TGTGCTAGTGGTGGATGGGGGAGGGAGCTCTATGGCTACACCTTC

J: TRBJ2-5
size: NA
D: TRBD2
V: TRBV11-2
CDR3: CASSLEAGGGLGTQYF
DNA: TGTGCCAGCAGCTTAGAGGCCGGGGGGGGACTAGGGACCCAGTACTTC

J: TRBJ2-1
size: NA
D: NA
V: TRBV10-3
CDR3: CAISEQGNSYNEQFF
DNA: TGTGCCATCAGTGAGCAGGGAAACTCCTACAATGAGCAGTTCTTC

J: TRBJ1-2
size: NA
D: TRBD1
V: TRBV3-1/TRBV3-2
CDR3: CASSQDGPGQVYGYTF
DNA: TGTGCCAGCAGCCAAGATGGTCCGGGACAGGTCTATGGCTACACCTTC

J: TRBJ1-1
size: NA
D: TRBD1
V: TRBV5-4
CDR3: CASSSTRGPTEAFF
DNA: TGTGCCAGCAGCTCGACGAGGGGGCCCACTGAAGCTTTCTTT

J: TRBJ2-3
size: NA
D: TRBD2
V: TRBV11-2
CDR3: CASSPLTSGRHSDTQYF
DNA: TGTGCCAGCAGCCCCCTTACTAGCGGGAGACATTCAGATACGCAGTATTTT

J: TRBJ2-2
size: NA
D: NA
V: TRBV5-1
CDR3: CASSKDTNTGELFF
DNA: TGCGCCAGCAGCAAGGACACGAACACCGGGGAGCTGTTTTTT

J: TRBJ2-7
size: NA
D: TRBD2
V: TRBV19
CDR3: CASSMDSGRNGEQYF
DNA: TGTGCCAGTAGTATGGATAGCGGGAGGAATGGCGAGCAGTACTTC

J: TRBJ2-5
size: NA
D: TRBD1
V: TRBV6-5
CDR3: CASSRQGEETQYF
DNA: TGTGCCAGCAGTAGACAGGGGGAGGAGACCCAGTACTTC

J: TRBJ1-1
size: NA
D: TRBD1
V: TRBV7-8
CDR3: CASSLGDRGFFTEAFF
DNA: TGTGCCAGCAGCTTGGGGGACAGGGGCTTTTTCACTGAAGCTTTCTTT

J: TRBJ1-2
size: once
D: TRBD1
V: TRBV12-3/TRBV12-4
CDR3: CASRGDRLNSYTF
DNA: TGTGCCAGCAGGGGGGACAGGCTGAATAGCTACACCTTC

J: TRBJ2-3
size: NA
D: TRBD2
V: TRBV2
CDR3: CAFPGTSGTADTQYF
DNA: TGTGCCTTCCCCGGGACTAGCGGGACAGCAGATACGCAGTATTTT

J: TRBJ1-5
size: NA
D: TRBD1
V: TRBV18
CDR3: CASSGQEDQPQHF
DNA: TGTGCCAGCTCGGGACAGGAGGATCAGCCCCAGCATTTT

J: TRBJ1-2
size: NA
D: NA
V: TRBV29-1
CDR3: CSVTGNGGYTF
DNA: TGCAGCGTTACAGGGAACGGTGGCTACACCTTC

J: TRBJ2-7
size: NA
D: TRBD2
V: TRBV18
CDR3: CASSPQTSGTEQYF
DNA: TGTGCCAGCTCACCGCAGACTAGCGGGACCGAGCAGTACTTC

J: TRBJ2-3
size: NA
D: TRBD1
V: TRBV5-1
CDR3: CASSQDRNHPTDTQYF
DNA: TGCGCCAGCAGCCAGGACAGGAATCATCCCACAGATACGCAGTATTTT

J: TRBJ1-4
size: NA
D: NA
V: TRBV19
CDR3: CASSIPGGAHQPEKLFF
DNA: TGTGCCAGTAGTATCCCCGGGGGGGCGCACCAACCTGAAAAACTGTTTTTT

J: TRBJ2-3
size: NA
D: TRBD1
V: TRBV6-1
CDR3: CASSESGGQGGTDTQYF
DNA: TGTGCCAGCAGTGAAAGTGGGGGACAGGGGGGCACAGATACGCAGTATTTT

J: TRBJ2-7
size: NA
D: TRBD2
V: TRBV6-5
CDR3: CASSYLGLARNEQYF
DNA: TGTGCCAGCAGTTACCTGGGACTAGCCCGTAACGAGCAGTACTTC

J: TRBJ2-2
size: NA
D: TRBD2
V: TRBV5-1
CDR3: CASSPETRRGGGGELFF
DNA: TGCGCCAGCAGCCCCGAAACGCGGCGGGGGGGCGGCGGGGAGCTGTTTTTT

J: TRBJ1-6
size: few
D: NA
V: TRBV27
CDR3: CASSLSAVLGISPLHF
DNA: TGTGCCAGCAGTTTATCAGCGGTGCTGGGAATTTCACCCCTCCACTTT

J: TRBJ1-6
size: NA
D: NA
V: TRBV30
CDR3: CAWSVRVQIGSYNSPLHF
DNA: TGTGCCTGGAGTGTGCGGGTTCAGATTGGATCCTATAATTCACCCCTCCACTTT

J: TRBJ1-1
size: NA
D: TRBD1
V: TRBV24-1
CDR3: CANTTGRNTEAFF
DNA: TGTGCCAACACGACAGGGAGGAATACTGAAGCTTTCTTT

J: TRBJ2-3
size: NA
D: NA
V: TRBV19
CDR3: CASSIAWAASTDTQYF
DNA: TGTGCCAGTAGTATAGCATGGGCAGCTAGCACAGATACGCAGTATTTT

J: TRBJ2-7
size: NA
D: NA
V: TRBV4-3
CDR3: CASSQHTESYEQYF
DNA: TGCGCCAGCAGCCAACACACAGAGTCCTACGAGCAGTACTTC

J: TRBJ2-7
size: NA
D: NA
V: TRBV4-1
CDR3: CASSQEVRGDEQYF
DNA: TGCGCCAGCAGCCAAGAGGTCAGGGGAGACGAGCAGTACTTC

J: TRBJ2-1
size: NA
D: NA
V: TRBV11-2
CDR3: CASSKTRDYNEQFF
DNA: TGTGCCAGCAGCAAAACCAGGGATTACAATGAGCAGTTCTTC

J: TRBJ2-5
size: NA
D: NA
V: TRBV5-4
CDR3: CASSFAGQETQYF
DNA: TGTGCCAGCAGCTTTGCGGGACAAGAGACCCAGTACTTC

J: TRBJ2-1
size: NA
D: TRBD2
V: TRBV5-1
CDR3: CASKTHTGGSYNEQFF
DNA: TGCGCCAGCAAAACCCACACGGGAGGTTCCTACAATGAGCAGTTCTTC

J: TRBJ1-1
size: NA
D: TRBD1
V: TRBV11-2
CDR3: CASSLVGQGTEAFF
DNA: TGTGCCAGCAGCTTAGTGGGACAGGGTACTGAAGCTTTCTTT

J: TRBJ1-2
size: NA
D: TRBD1
V: TRBV28
CDR3: CASGGGQGIVGYGYTF
DNA: TGTGCCAGCGGTGGGGGACAGGGGATCGTCGGTTATGGCTACACCTTC

J: TRBJ1-5
size: NA
D: TRBD1
V: TRBV7-2
CDR3: CASSSEDRSGNQPQHF
DNA: TGTGCCAGCAGCTCAGAGGACAGGTCAGGCAATCAGCCCCAGCATTTT

J: TRBJ1-1
size: NA
D: TRBD1
V: TRBV3-1/TRBV3-2
CDR3: CASSRGQTNTEAFF
DNA: TGTGCCAGCAGCAGGGGACAGACGAACACTGAAGCTTTCTTT

J: TRBJ2-7
size: NA
D: TRBD2
V: TRBV5-1
CDR3: CASSILLAGEGEQYF
DNA: TGCGCCAGCAGCATCTTACTAGCGGGAGAAGGCGAGCAGTACTTC